This passage covers 32 T cell receptor beta chains from one sample sequenced in a study of neurological immune-mediated disorders. One entry per CDR3 protein, called by TCRdb with MiXCR from the 5' RACE reads. The data show more than 25,000 distinct CDR3 sequences, about 4% seen once. The specimen was CD4+ T cells from blood. Receptor source: a woman between 40 and 50 years old in good health.

In this sample, this clonotype turned up many times. The DNA for the CDR3 is TGTGCCAGCATCGCGACCCAAGTAGGCCGCACTGAAGCTTTCTTT. Its translation: CASIATQVGRTEAFF. The rearrangement links TRBV12-3 or TRBV12-4 to TRBJ1-1; D remains unclear. With 7 bases removed from V and 4 bases from J, the gap between germline ends came to 19 bases. The CDR3 covers 15 residues.

This clonotype has a count of ten or more. The CDR3 spells CASSLATGARNYGYTF. CDR3 sequence (DNA): TGTGCCAGCAGTTTAGCTACGGGGGCGCGGAACTATGGCTACACCTTC. This chain uses TRBV12-3 or TRBV12-4 with TRBJ1-2, with D maybe TRBD1 (6 bases). V was pared by 0 bases and J by 2 bases, with 13 bases between. This CDR3 has 16 amino acids.

There are many counts of this clonotype. The chain employs TRBV7-2 and TRBJ1-1; no clear D. From germline, CDR1 is SGHTA and CDR2 FQGNSA. The CDR3 spans 13 residues. The ends were cut back, 1 base at V and 4 bases at J, with 7 bases in the middle. CDR3 DNA: TGTGCCAGCAGCTTAGGGTCCGCCACTGAAGCTTTCTTT. Translated, it gives CASSLGSATEAFF.

This clonotype has at least ten counts. V is TRBV5-1 and J is TRBJ2-7, with 8 bases lining up with TRBD2. Germline V gene data show CDR1 as SGHRS and CDR2 as YFSETQ. This CDR3 contains 14 residues. V gave up 2 bases and J gave up 0 bases; unmatched junction bases: 1. CDR3 amino acids: CASSFGGGSYEQYF. CDR3 coding DNA: TGCGCCAGCAGCTTCGGGGGGGGCTCCTACGAGCAGTACTTC.

This clonotype was counted ten times or more. This sequence joins TRBV12-3 or TRBV12-4 and TRBJ2-5; 7 positions agree with TRBD1. This CDR3 contains 13 residues. V shed 6 bases, J shed 2 bases, and the junction held 3 bases outside the gene matches. This CDR3 is CASSNRGQETQYF. The CDR3 nucleotides read TGTGCCAGCAGCAACAGGGGACAAGAGACCCAGTACTTC.

In this sample, this clonotype turned up many times. This chain connects TRBV5-1 to TRBJ2-2; 9 bases match TRBD1. CDR1 and CDR2 from the germline V gene are SGHRS and YFSETQ. V trimming: 5 bases; J trimming: 5 bases; junction bases outside the gene matches: 1. This CDR3 region has 13 residues. The DNA for the CDR3 is TGCGCCAGCAGGGGACAGGGAACCGGGGAGCTGTTTTTT. It encodes CASRGQGTGELFF.

This clonotype was recorded at least ten times. The chain employs TRBV5-1 and TRBJ2-3, with 7 bases that match TRBD1. There are 14 residues in the CDR3. V was pared by 5 bases and J by 5 bases, with 8 bases of the junction left unmatched. Germline CDR1 and CDR2: SGHRS and YFSETQ. In nucleotides, the CDR3 is TGCGCCAGCAGGAGAGAGGGGGCGGTAGATACGCAGTATTTT. Protein product: CASRREGAVDTQYF.

There are many counts of this clonotype. The rearrangement uses TRBV5-1 and TRBJ2-3; tentative D call: TRBD1 (5 bases). The V end lost 0 bases, the J end lost 4 bases, and 21 bases lay between the germline ends. CDR3 length: 18 amino acids. Germline-derived CDR1 and CDR2 are SGHRS and YFSETQ. CDR3 bases: TGCGCCAGCAGCTTGGACCCGGCCGGTAGGGGAAATTCAGATACGCAGTATTTT. Translation gives CASSLDPAGRGNSDTQYF.

This clonotype was seen ten or more times. CDR3 region: CSARDEGPQHF. The CDR3 DNA reads as TGCAGTGCTAGAGATGAAGGGCCCCAGCATTTT. The chain carries TRBV20-1 and TRBJ1-5; D not resolved. The CDR3 is 11 amino acids. Germline CDR1 DFQATT, CDR2 SNEGSKA (reference sequence). V was clipped by 0 bases and J by 9 bases, with 6 bases between them.

This clonotype occurred many times. The chain has TRBV7-2 and TRBJ2-1; D not resolved. Germline CDR1 is SGHTA and CDR2 is FQGNSA. There are 13 residues in the CDR3. V dropped 4 bases and J dropped 2 bases, with 6 bases sitting between them. CDR3 DNA: TGTGCCAGCAGCTCACGGACCTACAATGAGCAGTTCTTC. This gives the protein CASSSRTYNEQFF.

This clonotype was recorded at least ten times. The chain carries TRBV29-1 and TRBJ2-7; perhaps D is TRBD1 or TRBD2 (5 bases each). CDR1 is SQVTM, CDR2 ANQGSEA, per germline. V was clipped by 7 bases and J by 5 bases, with 9 bases between them. CDR3 length: 10 amino acids. The CDR3 coding sequence is TGCAGCGCTGGGGACCACGAGCAGTACTTC. Amino acids: CSAGDHEQYF.

This clonotype was seen at least ten times. The rearrangement uses TRBV7-2 and TRBJ1-1; the D is unclear. This CDR3 is built from 15 residues. Germline CDR1 SGHTA, CDR2 FQGNSA. V gave up 7 bases and J gave up 1 base, with 16 bases separating them. DNA for the CDR3: TGTGCCAGCAATTACCGCGGGGAGCCGAACACTGAAGCTTTCTTT. Residues: CASNYRGEPNTEAFF. Full variable domain (missing parts from reference TRBV7-2 and TRBJ1-1): GAGVSQSPSNKVTEKGKDVELRCDPISGHTALYWYRQSLGQGLEFLIYFQGNSAPDKSGLPSDRFSAERTGGSVSTLTIQRTQQEDSAVYLCASNYRGEPNTEAFFGQGTRLTVV.

This clonotype was seen many times. V is TRBV5-6 and J is TRBJ2-7; perhaps D is TRBD1 or TRBD2 (5 bases each). The V gene lost 4 bases and the J gene lost 3 bases, with 17 bases spanning the gap. The CDR3 has 15 residues. CDR1 and CDR2 (germline): SGHDT, YYEEEE. The CDR3 region is CASSPPGPRYYEQYF. As DNA, the CDR3 is TGTGCCAGCAGCCCCCCGGGACCGAGATACTACGAGCAGTACTTC.

This clonotype was seen at least ten times. The chain couples TRBV20-1 to TRBJ1-5; tentatively, D is TRBD1 (5 bases). V was pared by 5 bases and J by 3 bases, with 14 bases between. This CDR3 has 14 residues. Per germline, CDR1 DFQATT and CDR2 SNEGSKA (reference sequence). The CDR3 nucleotides are TGCAGTGCTCCGGTAGACAGCCCCAATCAGCCCCAGCATTTT. It yields the protein CSAPVDSPNQPQHF.

The sample holds many counts of this clonotype. The chain carries TRBV12-3 or TRBV12-4 and TRBJ2-3; D might be TRBD1 or TRBD2, each matching 6 bases. Trimming removed 4 bases at V and 2 bases at J, with 25 bases between. CDR3 length: 19 amino acids. DNA for the CDR3: TGTGCCAGCAGTTCCCACGGTTGGCTAGCGTCGGGGGCCACAGATACGCAGTATTTT. Its protein product is CASSSHGWLASGATDTQYF.

This clonotype has a count of ten or more. The chain joins TRBV12-5 to TRBJ2-5; possibly TRBD1 or TRBD2 for D (5 bases each). CDR1 and CDR2 (germline): LGHNT, FRNRAP. The CDR3 runs 14 residues. V dropped 2 bases and J dropped 5 bases, with 12 bases sitting between them. CDR3 nucleotide sequence: TGTGCTAGTGGTTTGTCTCTGAGGGGCGAGACCCAGTACTTC. It is translated as CASGLSLRGETQYF.

There are many counts of this clonotype. This chain's CDR3 is CASTVGQARKFNGYTF. The CDR3, as DNA: TGTGCCAGCACCGTCGGACAGGCTCGAAAGTTTAATGGCTACACCTTC. J is TRBJ1-2 and V is TRBV28; 7 bases match TRBD1. This CDR3 has 16 residues. J gave up 6 bases and V 7 bases, and 17 bases lay outside the gene matches. Looked up from germline, CDR1 is MDHEN and CDR2 is SYDVKM.

The chain employs TRBV10-1 and TRBJ2-1; D not certain. V lost 4 bases, J lost 10 bases, and 14 bases lay in between. The length of the CDR3 is 13 residues. Germline V lookup: CDR1 WNHNN, CDR2 SYGVQD (reference sequence). CDR3 region: CASSGSSAREQFF. CDR3 sequence (DNA): TGCGCCAGCAGTGGGTCCTCAGCTCGGGAGCAGTTCTTC.

This clonotype was detected ten times or more. The CDR3 here is CSASPHYGRGGNQPQHF. CDR3 coding DNA: TGCAGTGCTAGCCCTCACTACGGTCGGGGCGGCAATCAGCCCCAGCATTTT. The chain recombines TRBV20-1 with TRBJ1-5; D is possibly TRBD1 (5 bases). V was trimmed by 3 bases and J by 2 bases, leaving 20 bases between them. There are 17 residues in the CDR3. From germline, CDR1 is DFQATT and CDR2 SNEGSKA (reference sequence).

This clonotype was seen at least ten times. The chain employs TRBV12-3 or TRBV12-4 and TRBJ1-4, with 7 bases fitting TRBD1. The CDR3 has 12 amino acids. The J segment lost 9 bases and the V segment lost 5 bases, leaving 3 bases of the junction unmatched. The CDR3 loop is CASSGDSQKLFF. The CDR3 DNA reads as TGTGCCAGCAGTGGGGACAGCCAAAAACTGTTTTTT.

This clonotype was seen more than once but under ten times. The chain is built from TRBV5-1 and TRBJ2-6, with 7 bases fitting TRBD1. Germline V gene lookup returns CDR1 SGHRS and CDR2 YFSETQ. After removal of 0 bases from V and 0 bases from J, the junction contained 9 bases not matched to a gene. The CDR3 length is 19 residues. CDR3 in DNA: TGCGCCAGCAGCTTGGCTTTGGGACAGTGGAGCTCTGGGGCCAACGTCCTGACTTTC. This codes for CASSLALGQWSSGANVLTF.

This clonotype was recorded at least ten times. The chain employs TRBV6-5 and TRBJ2-3; the D is unclear. The CDR3 is 14 amino acids. Germline-derived CDR1 and CDR2 are MNHEY and SVGAGI. The germline V and J ends were trimmed by 6 bases and 2 bases, with 12 bases remaining between them. This CDR3 is CASSGSPDTDTQYF. In DNA, the CDR3 is TGTGCCAGCAGCGGATCCCCCGACACAGATACGCAGTATTTT.

This clonotype occurred many times. CDR3 in amino acids: CSASRMENTEAFF. The CDR3 DNA reads TGCAGTGCTAGCAGAATGGAAAACACTGAAGCTTTCTTT. This sequence joins TRBV20-1 and TRBJ1-1; no clear D gene. Looked up from germline, CDR1 is DFQATT and CDR2 is SNEGSKA (reference sequence). V lost 3 bases to trimming and J lost 2 bases, with 10 bases between them. The CDR3 extends over 13 amino acids.

In its sample, this clonotype was seen many times. The rearrangement links TRBV20-1 to TRBJ2-7, with D maybe TRBD2 (6 bases). The CDR3 is made up of 13 amino acids. V lost 6 bases, J lost 2 bases, and 14 bases lay in between. Germline V CDR1 and CDR2: DFQATT, SNEGSKA (reference sequence). CDR3 in DNA: TGCAGTGCAGGGACTGGGGGGACCTACGAGCAGTACTTC. Its protein is CSAGTGGTYEQYF.

This clonotype was found many times. This rearrangement joins TRBV29-1 to TRBJ1-1, with 7 bases lining up with TRBD1. The CDR3 has 13 amino acids. Trimming removed 7 bases from V and 0 bases from J; junction bases left unmatched: 5. Germline CDR1 and CDR2: SQVTM and ANQGSEA. CDR3 nucleotides: TGCAGCGCAAGGGACAGAATGAACACTGAAGCTTTCTTT. Residues: CSARDRMNTEAFF.

This clonotype was found many times. V gene TRBV20-1 combines with J gene TRBJ2-1, with 12 bases aligning to TRBD2. V lost 5 bases, J lost 6 bases, and 8 bases stayed unmatched. The germline V gene encodes CDR1 DFQATT and CDR2 SNEGSKA (reference sequence). The CDR3 spans 15 residues. In nucleotides, the CDR3 is TGCAGTGCTCCGCCTAGCGGGGGGGGGTCCAATGAGCAGTTCTTC. It translates to CSAPPSGGGSNEQFF.

In this sample, this clonotype turned up many times. This sequence joins TRBV12-3 or TRBV12-4 and TRBJ1-4, with D possibly being TRBD1 (5 bases). Deletions cut 1 base from V and 0 bases from J, with 9 bases between. The CDR3 loop spans 16 amino acids. The CDR3 region is CASSLGLGATNEKLFF. The CDR3 nucleotides read TGTGCCAGCAGTTTAGGGTTGGGGGCAACTAATGAAAAACTGTTTTTT.

This clonotype was counted ten times or more. CDR3 DNA sequence: TGTGCCAGCAGCCAAGTTGATCTTAATGAGCAGTTCTTC. The encoded protein is CASSQVDLNEQFF. The chain recombines TRBV14 with TRBJ2-1; no definite D call. The CDR3 length is 13 residues. Germline values: CDR1 SGHDN, CDR2 FVKESK. V lost 1 base and J lost 7, with 8 bases in between.

In this sample, this clonotype turned up many times. This rearrangement joins TRBV5-5 to TRBJ2-3; D may be TRBD2 (6 bases). This CDR3 has 14 amino acids. The V gene lost 4 bases and the J gene lost 4 bases, with 13 bases spanning the gap. The V gene's germline CDR1 is SGHKS and CDR2 YYEKEE (reference sequence). DNA of the CDR3: TGTGCCAGCAGCGCTGAGTGGGGGGCAGATACGCAGTATTTT. It yields the protein CASSAEWGADTQYF.

There are many counts of this clonotype. The chain employs TRBV20-1 and TRBJ2-2, with D unresolved. The CDR3 is 13 residues long. CDR1 is DFQATT and CDR2 is SNEGSKA in the germline V gene (reference sequence). V dropped 1 base and J dropped 4 bases, with 7 bases sitting between them. The CDR3 coding sequence is TGCAGTGCTAGAGGTCCAGGCACCGGGGAGCTGTTTTTT. It yields the protein CSARGPGTGELFF.

This clonotype was seen many times. The gene calls are TRBV28 and TRBJ1-2; perhaps TRBD1 as D (6 bases). The length of the CDR3 is 13 residues. V gave up 10 bases and J gave up 5 bases, with 17 bases separating them. The germline gives CDR1 MDHEN, CDR2 SYDVKM. CDR3 residues: CATVQGNRYGYTF. Here the CDR3 DNA reads TGTGCCACAGTACAGGGCAATCGGTATGGCTACACCTTC.

This clonotype was seen repeatedly, ten times or more. J is TRBJ2-3 and V is TRBV20-1; D uncertain. Trimming shortened V by 1 base and J by 5 bases, and 7 bases separated the two germline ends. The CDR3 spans 12 residues. From germline, CDR1 is DFQATT and CDR2 SNEGSKA (reference sequence). CDR3 residues: CSARGKGDTQYF. The CDR3 DNA reads as TGCAGTGCTAGAGGAAAGGGAGATACGCAGTATTTT.